These 25 T cell receptor beta chains share one sample of origin, sequenced in a study of blood T cells in healthy people across ages (dated by TCRdb to the mid-2010s). Library construction relied on 5' RACE. The listed sequencing device is Illumina HiSeq 2500. The second PCR ran for about 6 to 11 cycles and used a J-beta primer mix along with a sample-barcoded 5' primer. The raw public data were reprocessed by TCRdb itself: fastp quality trimming at Q25, MiXCR clonotype calling, in-frame beta chains only. Each record represents a unique CDR3 protein, reported with the most common genes and DNA among its rows. The sample records hundreds of thousands of distinct CDR3 sequences, 40% to 45% of which are singletons. Around 32% of the sample is taken by the ten largest. The sequenced sample consisted of blood. Source of these receptors: a man at least 80 years old in good health.

This clonotype has just a few counts. The V gene is TRBV28, the J gene TRBJ2-1, with 7 bases identical to TRBD2. The trim removed 5 bases at V and 0 bases at J, leaving 7 bases unmatched. The CDR3 consists of 16 residues. Looked up from germline, CDR1 is MDHEN and CDR2 is SYDVKM. The CDR3 protein is CASSPLLANSYNEQFF. The CDR3 nucleotides are TGTGCCAGCAGTCCCCTACTAGCGAACTCCTACAATGAGCAGTTCTTC.

The V and J genes are TRBV7-2 and TRBJ1-2; D remains unclear. This CDR3 is 13 amino acids long. Germline V lookup: CDR1 SGHTA, CDR2 FQGNSA. Trimming pared 5 bases from V and 1 base from J, leaving 8 bases between. The CDR3 nucleotides read TGTGCCAGCAGCCCGTACAATAACTATGGCTACACCTTC. Its translation is CASSPYNNYGYTF.

This clonotype came up many times. The genes are TRBV6-2 or TRBV6-3 and TRBJ2-7; the D call may be TRBD1 or TRBD2 (5 bases each). The germline gives CDR1 MNHEY, CDR2 SVGEGT. This CDR3 comprises 17 residues. Trimming stripped 8 bases from V and 4 bases from J, with 27 bases between. DNA of the CDR3: TGTGCCAGCGGATACCGGGGCCGCGGCCGTCGGCATTACGAGCAGTACTTC. It is translated as CASGYRGRGRRHYEQYF.

The table lists this clonotype with many counts. The genes are TRBV12-3 or TRBV12-4 and TRBJ2-5; D tentatively reads TRBD1 or TRBD2 (6 bases each). This CDR3 is 14 amino acids long. V was shortened by 2 bases and J by 4 bases, with 11 bases between the two germline ends. CDR3 nucleotide sequence: TGTGCCAGCAGTTTATGGGGGGCTCCAGAGACCCAGTACTTC. Translating gives CASSLWGAPETQYF.

This clonotype showed up just a few times. The chain combines TRBV20-1 with TRBJ1-2; 8 bases are a match to TRBD1. V shed 3 bases, J shed 7 bases, and the junction held 4 bases outside the gene matches. Germline CDR1 reads DFQATT; CDR2 reads SNEGSKA (reference sequence). This CDR3 region has 12 residues. CDR3 loop: CSARTGTGGYTF. The CDR3 DNA reads TGCAGTGCTAGGACAGGGACAGGTGGCTACACCTTC.

This clonotype was counted between two and nine times. The chain couples TRBV6-6 to TRBJ2-3; 8 bases fit TRBD2. The CDR3 extends over 15 amino acids. After removal of 4 bases from V and 2 bases from J, the junction contained 5 bases not matched to a gene. Germline V gives CDR1 MNHNY, CDR2 SVGAGI (reference sequence). The CDR3 region has the DNA TGTGCCAGCAGTTCGGGGGGGCCTAACACAGATACGCAGTATTTT. It is translated as CASSSGGPNTDTQYF.

This clonotype was seen once. At one end, the junction sequence differs from germline, possibly due to a read error. The chain couples TRBV5-1 to TRBJ2-3; perhaps TRBD2 as D (6 bases). Germline CDR1 and CDR2: SGHRS and YFSETQ. The CDR3 spans 15 residues. The CDR3 DNA reads TGCGCCAGCAGCCCCGGAGGGTCCGACACAGATTCGCAGTATTTT. Translating gives CASSPGGSDTDSQYF.

The J gene is TRBJ1-6, the V gene TRBV27; a weak D match, TRBD1 (5 bases). CDR1 MNHEY and CDR2 SMNVEV come from the germline V gene (reference sequence). The CDR3 has 15 residues. Trimming shortened V by 2 bases and J by 6 bases, and 11 bases separated the two germline ends. CDR3 bases: TGTGCCAGCAGTTTAAAGGACATGAGTAATTCACCCCTCCACTTT. Its translation is CASSLKDMSNSPLHF.

As regards this clonotype: One end of the junction fails to match germline, which may point to a read error. The chain employs TRBV6-2 or TRBV6-3 and TRBJ1-4; 7 positions match TRBD1. The CDR3 has 16 residues. CDR1 is MNHEY, CDR2 SVGEGT, per germline. CDR3 region: CASSYSRGTTNEKQFF. The CDR3 nucleotides read TGTGCCAGCAGTTACTCCAGGGGGACAACTAATGAAAAACAGTTTTTT.

In its sample, this clonotype was seen a few times. The chain has TRBV27 and TRBJ2-7; 16 bases line up with TRBD2. The CDR3 contains 20 residues. CDR1 is MNHEY and CDR2 is SMNVEV in the germline V gene (reference sequence). V was clipped by 7 bases and J by 5 bases; unmatched bases: 20. For the CDR3, the DNA is TGTGCCAGCAATGAACAATGGACCGGGACTAGCGGGAGGGCTTACCACGAGCAGTACTTC. Its protein product is CASNEQWTGTSGRAYHEQYF.

The chain recombines TRBV7-2 with TRBJ2-5, with 8 bases identical to TRBD2. The CDR3 runs to 15 residues. Germline CDR1 is SGHTA and CDR2 is FQGNSA. V lost 5 bases to trimming and J lost 9 bases; unmatched junction nucleotides: 14. CDR3 amino acids: CASSEKGLDLAPQYF. CDR3 nucleotide sequence: TGTGCCAGCAGCGAAAAGGGACTAGATCTGGCTCCCCAGTACTTC.

In nucleotides, the CDR3 is TGTGCCAGCTCACCAATCGACGGTTCCTACGAGCAGTACTTC. It is translated as CASSPIDGSYEQYF. V usage is TRBV18 and J usage is TRBJ2-7; D is undetermined. CDR1 is KGHSH, CDR2 LQKENI, per germline. The CDR3 covers 14 residues. Trimming left V 2 bases short and J 1 base short, with 9 bases between.

The sample holds a few counts of this clonotype. CDR3 nucleotides: TGTGCCAGCAGCCCCTACTCTAGCACAGATACGCAGTATTTT. Protein product: CASSPYSSTDTQYF. The chain couples TRBV7-2 to TRBJ2-3, with D hard to call. CDR1 SGHTA and CDR2 FQGNSA come from the germline V gene. Between the trimmed V and J ends, which lost 5 bases and 0 bases, there was a span of 9 bases. The CDR3 has 14 amino acids.

In its sample, this clonotype was seen once. V usage is TRBV7-6 and J usage is TRBJ2-3; possible D gene TRBD1, 6 bases. The V and J ends lost 1 base and 3 bases respectively, with 14 bases between them. The CDR3 consists of 16 residues. Germline-derived CDR1 and CDR2 are SGHVS and FNYEAQ. The CDR3 DNA reads TGTGCCAGCAGCTTAGTCGGCGTAGGGGGTACAGATACGCAGTATTTT. Its translation: CASSLVGVGGTDTQYF.

Comment on this clonotype: An end of the junction does not agree with germline; a read error may underlie this. The chain joins TRBV27 to TRBJ2-3; no reliable D call. This CDR3 spans 13 amino acids. Germline values: CDR1 MNHEY, CDR2 SMNVEV (reference sequence). The CDR3 DNA reads TGTGCCGGCAGACCCGACGGCACAGATACGCAGTATTTT. It yields the protein CAGRPDGTDTQYF.

In this sample, this clonotype turned up many times. This chain uses TRBV20-1 with TRBJ1-1; D unresolved. The CDR3 consists of 15 residues. The germline V gene encodes CDR1 DFQATT and CDR2 SNEGSKA (reference sequence). The ends were cut back, 3 bases at V and 3 bases at J, with 17 bases in the middle. CDR3 sequence reads: CSASPGNNGDTEAFF. The CDR3 DNA follows: TGCAGTGCTAGCCCGGGCAATAATGGGGACACTGAAGCTTTCTTT.

This chain joins TRBV7-9 and TRBJ2-2; D uncertain. The ends were cut back, 5 bases at V and 4 bases at J, with 5 bases in the middle. The CDR3 consists of 12 residues. CDR1 SEHNR and CDR2 FQNEAQ come from the germline V gene (reference sequence). The CDR3 DNA follows: TGTGCCAGCAGCCAGACCACCGGGGAGCTGTTTTTT. Amino acids: CASSQTTGELFF. The variable domain in full, with the rest retrieved from reference TRBV7-9 and TRBJ2-2, is DTGVSQNPRHKITKRGQNVTFRCDPISEHNRLYWYRQTLGQGPEFLTYFQNEAQLEKSRLLSDRFSAERPKGSFSTLEIQRTEQGDSAMYLCASSQTTGELFFGEGSRLTVL.

A note on this clonotype: This may be a read error, as it is one base from a much larger clone. V gene TRBV7-7 combines with J gene TRBJ2-7, with D perhaps TRBD1 (6 bases). This CDR3 comprises 13 residues. CDR1 and CDR2 (germline): SSHAT, FNYEAQ (reference sequence). CDR3 loop: CASSRDTFNEQYF. CDR3 coding DNA: TGTGCTAGCAGCCGGGACACCTTCAATGAGCAGTACTTC.

This clonotype occurred a few times. The chain employs TRBV6-2 or TRBV6-3 and TRBJ2-3; TRBD2 matches at 8 bases. This CDR3 comprises 16 residues. V shed 5 bases and J 2 bases; nucleotides not matched to a gene: 9. CDR1 and CDR2 (germline): MNHEY, SVGEGT. The CDR3 nucleotides are TGTGCCAGCAGTCGAATAACTAGCGGCTACACAGATACGCAGTATTTT. Translated, it gives CASSRITSGYTDTQYF.

The chain uses TRBV6-1 and TRBJ2-1, with D perhaps TRBD2 (6 bases). The J call may be wrong; the DNA end is better matched by TRBJ2-7. CDR3 size: 15 residues. Per germline, CDR1 MNHNS and CDR2 SASEGT. CDR3 nucleotides: TGTGCCAGTTGGGACTTGGCTTTCTCCTACAATGAGCAGTACTTC. Its protein product is CASWDLAFSYNEQYF.

In regard to this clonotype: A junction boundary mismatches the germline segment, possibly from a read error. The CDR3 nucleotides are TGTACCACCAGTGATTTCGGCAGGGGAACGATCAATGAGCAGTTCTTC. Amino acids: CTTSDFGRGTINEQFF. The rearrangement joins TRBV24-1 to TRBJ2-1; weak D call: TRBD1 (6 bases). Germline V gene lookup returns CDR1 KGHDR and CDR2 SFDVKD. This CDR3 has 16 residues.

This clonotype was picked up a small number of times. The rearrangement uses TRBV4-1 and TRBJ2-3, with 9 bases aligning to TRBD2. The germline gives CDR1 MGHRA, CDR2 YSYEKL. Trimming removed 0 bases from V and 7 bases from J; junction bases left unmatched: 8. This CDR3 region has 16 residues. The chain's CDR3 is CASSQESAGGFNTQYF. In nucleotides, the CDR3 is TGCGCCAGCAGCCAAGAGTCAGCGGGGGGTTTTAATACGCAGTATTTT.

The chain recombines TRBV2 with TRBJ1-1; no clear D. The CDR3 is made up of 15 amino acids. V lost 7 bases and J lost 1, with 16 bases in between. Per the germline V gene, CDR1 is SNHLY and CDR2 is FYNNEI. In DNA form, the CDR3 reads TGTGCCAGCAAAGGGCTCCGACAAAGGAACACTGAAGCTTTCTTT. Protein sequence: CASKGLRQRNTEAFF.

This clonotype was counted ten times or more. The rearrangement uses TRBV10-1 and TRBJ2-3; D not resolved. Germline V gene data show CDR1 as WNHNN and CDR2 as SYGVQD (reference sequence). CDR3 size: 12 residues. Trimming pared 0 bases from V and 9 bases from J, leaving 7 bases between. CDR3 nucleotide sequence: TGCGCCAGCAGTGAGTCGGGTACGACGCAGTATTTT. Its translation is CASSESGTTQYF.

The chain uses TRBV12-3 or TRBV12-4 and TRBJ2-1; tentatively, D is TRBD2 (5 bases). This CDR3 has 15 amino acids. V dropped 5 bases and J dropped 3 bases, with 14 bases sitting between them. The CDR3 loop is CASSKSGRIYNEQFF. As DNA, the CDR3 is TGTGCCAGCAGTAAAAGCGGCCGGATCTACAATGAGCAGTTCTTC.